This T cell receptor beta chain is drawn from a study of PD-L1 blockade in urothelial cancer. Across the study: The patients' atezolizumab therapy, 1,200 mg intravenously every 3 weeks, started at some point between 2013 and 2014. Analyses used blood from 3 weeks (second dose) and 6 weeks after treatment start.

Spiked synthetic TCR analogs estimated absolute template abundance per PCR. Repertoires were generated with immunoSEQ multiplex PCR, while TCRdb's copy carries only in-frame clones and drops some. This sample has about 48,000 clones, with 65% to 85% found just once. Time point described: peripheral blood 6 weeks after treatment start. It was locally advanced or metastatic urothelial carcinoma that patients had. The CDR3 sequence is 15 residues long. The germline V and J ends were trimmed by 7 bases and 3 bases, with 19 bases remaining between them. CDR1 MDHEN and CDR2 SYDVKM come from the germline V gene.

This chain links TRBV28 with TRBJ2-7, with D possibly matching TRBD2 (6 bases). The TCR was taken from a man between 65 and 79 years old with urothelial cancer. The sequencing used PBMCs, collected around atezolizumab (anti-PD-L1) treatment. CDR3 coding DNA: TGTGCCAGCACACCAGGGTTCGGGGGATTCTACGAGCAGTACTTC. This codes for CASTPGFGGFYEQYF. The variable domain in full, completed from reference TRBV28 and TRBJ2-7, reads DVKVTQSSRYLVKRTGEKVFLECVQDMDHENMFWYRQDPGLGLRLIYFSYDVKMKEKGDIPEGYSVSREKKERFSLILESASTNQTSMYLCASTPGFGGFYEQYFGPGTRLTVT.